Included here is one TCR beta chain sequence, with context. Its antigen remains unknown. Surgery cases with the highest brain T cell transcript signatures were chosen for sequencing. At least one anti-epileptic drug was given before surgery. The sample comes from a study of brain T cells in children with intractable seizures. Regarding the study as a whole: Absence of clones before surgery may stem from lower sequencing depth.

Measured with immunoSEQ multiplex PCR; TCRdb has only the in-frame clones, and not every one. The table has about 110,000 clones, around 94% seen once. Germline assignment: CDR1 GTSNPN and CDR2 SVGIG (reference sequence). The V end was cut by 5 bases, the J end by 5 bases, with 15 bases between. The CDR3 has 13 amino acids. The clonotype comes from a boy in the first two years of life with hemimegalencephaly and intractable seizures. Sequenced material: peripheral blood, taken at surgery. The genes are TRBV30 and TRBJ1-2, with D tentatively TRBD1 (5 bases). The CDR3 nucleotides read TGTGCCTGGGGGACCCTCCCCTTATATGGCTACACCTTC. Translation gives CAWGTLPLYGYTF.